The next 4 T cell receptor beta chains were all read from a single sample in a study of blood T cells in healthy people across ages. Next came a second PCR, run for about 6 to 12 cycles, which used a sample-barcoded 5' primer along with a J-beta primer mix. TCRdb used MiXCR to reprocess the 5' RACE reads, holding one entry per CDR3 protein. The sample lists some 700,000 distinct CDR3 sequences; roughly 20% were seen once. The sample taken for sequencing was blood. The receptors were gathered from a man aged 65 to 79 in good health.

This clonotype occurred a few times. This chain links TRBV6-2 or TRBV6-3 with TRBJ2-5; TRBD2 matches at 13 bases. The CDR3 length is 14 residues. CDR1 MNHEY and CDR2 SVGEGT come from the germline V gene. V gave up 9 bases and J gave up 2 bases; unmatched junction bases: 3. The CDR3 region has the DNA TGTGCCAGTTGGACTAGCGGGAGTCAAGAGACCCAGTACTTC. Encoded protein: CASWTSGSQETQYF.

This clonotype was observed a few times. V usage is TRBV10-3 and J usage is TRBJ1-6; tentative D call: TRBD1 (5 bases). Germline V gene lookup returns CDR1 ENHRY and CDR2 SYGVKD. CDR3 length: 14 amino acids. Trimming shortened V by 6 bases and J by 7 bases, and 13 bases separated the two germline ends. This CDR3 reads CAIRNGTGNSPLHF. CDR3 DNA sequence: TGTGCCATCAGAAACGGGACCGGGAATTCACCCCTCCACTTT.

This chain uses TRBV25-1 with TRBJ2-1; D possibly matches TRBD1 or TRBD2 (5 bases each). The V end was cut by 6 bases, the J end by 2 bases, with 8 bases between. The CDR3 sequence is 13 residues long. CDR1 is MGHDK and CDR2 is SYGVNS in the germline V gene. CDR3 in DNA: TGTGCCAGCAGGTGGGGACCCTACAATGAGCAGTTCTTC. Translated, it gives CASRWGPYNEQFF.

V gene TRBV12-3 or TRBV12-4 combines with J gene TRBJ2-1, with 7 bases identical to TRBD2. With the DNA end fitting TRBJ2-7 better, the J assignment may be wrong. The CDR3 is 13 residues long. This chain's CDR3 is CASMPSGTYEQYF. The CDR3 bases are TGTGCCAGCATGCCTAGCGGAACCTACGAGCAGTACTTC.